The 20 T cell receptor beta chains below were found in one sample sequenced in a study of shared clonotypes between healthy human individuals. Data came from immunoSEQ multiplex PCR; TCRdb stores just in-frame clones and leaves some out. The sample records about 680,000 clones, less than 80% being singletons. Sequenced: memory CD4+ T cells sorted from blood. Subset defined: CD45RA-negative fraction. Receptor source: a woman under 40 in good health.

V gene TRBV5-1 combines with J gene TRBJ1-4, with D possibly being TRBD1 (6 bases). V lost 0 bases and J 5 bases, leaving 11 bases between the germline ends. The germline V gene encodes CDR1 SGHRS and CDR2 YFSETQ. CDR3 length equals 15 residues. The CDR3 region has the DNA TGCGCCAGCAGCTTGGTCGGACAGAAAAATGAAAAACTGTTTTTT. Its protein is CASSLVGQKNEKLFF.

V gene TRBV28 combines with J gene TRBJ2-7; D gene unclear. V lost 1 base, J lost 7 bases, and 23 bases lay in between. CDR1 is MDHEN, CDR2 SYDVKM, per germline. This CDR3 has 17 residues. DNA for the CDR3: TGTGCCAGCAGTTTATCAAGGTCACTTTTGGGAACCTGGGAGCAGTACTTC. It yields the protein CASSLSRSLLGTWEQYF.

On this clone itself: A much larger clone lies one base from this, so it may be a read error. Here the CDR3 DNA reads TGTGCCAGCAGCCCAGTCTCTGGAAACACCATATATTTT. It is translated as CASSPVSGNTIYF. V is TRBV7-9 and J is TRBJ1-3; D uncertain. Germline-derived CDR1 and CDR2 are SEHNR and FQNEAQ (reference sequence). This CDR3 is 13 amino acids long. The germline V and J ends were trimmed by 5 bases and 0 bases, with 5 bases remaining between them.

This clone was observed a handful of times. The chain carries TRBV2 and TRBJ1-1, with D possibly TRBD1 on 5 matching bases. Per the germline V gene, CDR1 is SNHLY and CDR2 is FYNNEI. CDR3 length: 14 amino acids. V dropped 4 bases and J dropped 2 bases, with 11 bases sitting between them. CDR3 residues: CASSATVVNTEAFF. The CDR3, as DNA: TGTGCCAGCAGTGCGACAGTAGTTAACACTGAAGCTTTCTTT.

The table lists this clone with a count of one. This chain links TRBV11-2 with TRBJ1-1; 8 nucleotides agree with TRBD1. The V gene's germline CDR1 is SGHAT and CDR2 FQNNGV. This CDR3 is 16 amino acids long. Losses at the gene ends were 2 bases for V and 5 bases for J; bases not matched to a gene: 10. This chain's CDR3 is CASSLSGNRGDTEAFF. DNA of the CDR3: TGTGCCAGCAGCTTAAGTGGTAACAGGGGGGATACTGAAGCTTTCTTT.

This clone turned up a few times. The chain combines TRBV19 with TRBJ1-3, with 7 nucleotides matching TRBD1. Losses at the gene ends were 6 bases for V and 4 bases for J; bases not matched to a gene: 6. The CDR3 spans 14 residues. Germline values: CDR1 LNHDA, CDR2 SQIVND (reference sequence). The CDR3 reads CASSPDRSGNTIYF. The CDR3 region has the DNA TGTGCCAGTAGCCCGGACAGGTCCGGAAACACCATATATTTT.

The chain carries TRBV11-2 and TRBJ2-7, with a possible D match to TRBD1 (5 bases). The CDR3 is 14 residues long. Germline loops: CDR1 SGHAT, CDR2 FQNNGV. Deletions cut 3 bases from V and 2 bases from J, with 11 bases between. The CDR3 bases are TGTGCCAGCAGCTTGACAGCGAGCGCCTACGAGCAGTACTTC. Residues: CASSLTASAYEQYF.

The gene calls are TRBV18 and TRBJ2-2; TRBD1 matches 9 bases. Losses at the gene ends were 3 bases for V and 7 bases for J; bases not matched to a gene: 6. The CDR3 contains 15 residues. Germline V gene lookup returns CDR1 KGHSH and CDR2 LQKENI. The chain's CDR3 is CASSPRTGENGELFF. The CDR3 nucleotides read TGTGCCAGCTCACCGCGGACAGGGGAGAACGGGGAGCTGTTTTTT.

This clone was counted only a few times. This rearrangement joins TRBV30 to TRBJ1-4; D possibly corresponds to TRBD1 (5 bases). V was clipped by 7 bases and J by 2 bases, with 17 bases between them. Per germline, CDR1 GTSNPN and CDR2 SVGIG (reference sequence). CDR3 length: 15 amino acids. CDR3 nucleotide sequence: TGTGCCTCCTGGATGAGGGGAAGCACTAATGAAAAACTGTTTTTT. This codes for CASWMRGSTNEKLFF.

CDR3 nucleotide sequence: TGTGCCAGCAGCTTGGACGAACTAGCGGGAGCCGGCAATGAGCAGTTCTTC. It specifies CASSLDELAGAGNEQFF. The chain joins TRBV5-4 to TRBJ2-1; 11 nucleotides align to TRBD2. Germline assignment: CDR1 SGHNT and CDR2 YYREEE (reference sequence). CDR3 length equals 17 residues. Trimming at V came to 0 bases and at J to 6 bases, leaving 8 bases not matched to a gene.

Only a few counts were recorded for this clone. The chain links TRBV10-2 to TRBJ2-7; TRBD2 matches at 7 bases. CDR1 and CDR2 (germline): WSHSY, SAAADI. CDR3 length: 15 amino acids. V shed 2 bases, J shed 1 base, and the junction held 5 bases outside the gene matches. This CDR3 reads CASSETGGMSYEQYF. The DNA for the CDR3 is TGCGCCAGCAGTGAGACCGGGGGGATGTCCTACGAGCAGTACTTC.

V is TRBV5-6 and J is TRBJ2-7; 8 bases match TRBD2. The CDR3 runs to 15 residues. Trimming removed 0 bases from V and 7 bases from J; junction bases left unmatched: 9. Per the germline V gene, CDR1 is SGHDT and CDR2 is YYEEEE. CDR3: CASSLAREAHWEQYF. The CDR3 DNA sequence: TGTGCCAGCAGCTTGGCGCGGGAGGCCCATTGGGAGCAGTACTTC.

About this clone itself: A much more abundant neighbour one base away suggests this may be a read error. The same CDR3 arises from other DNA sequences in this sample as well. The chain carries TRBV11-2 and TRBJ1-1, with D tentatively TRBD1 (5 bases). There are 13 residues in the CDR3. In germline, CDR1 is SGHAT, CDR2 FQNNGV. Trimming took off 4 bases at V and 3 bases at J, with 9 bases between the two ends. CDR3 bases: TGTGCCAGCAGCTCCCAGGGCGACACTGAAGCTTTCTTT. Translating it yields CASSSQGDTEAFF. The full variable domain, its missing parts supplied by reference TRBV11-2 and TRBJ1-1, is EAGVAQSPRYKIIEKRQSVAFWCNPISGHATLYWYQQILGQGPKLLIQFQNNGVVDDSQLPKDRFSAERLKGVDSTLKIQPAKLEDSAVYLCASSSQGDTEAFFGQGTRLTVV.

This clone was observed a few times. The chain combines TRBV28 with TRBJ2-7; D ambiguous. CDR1 and CDR2 from the germline V gene are MDHEN and SYDVKM. There are 14 residues in the CDR3. V dropped 1 base and J dropped 2 bases, with 9 bases sitting between them. CDR3 bases: TGTGCCAGCAGTTTATATTTAAGCCCCTACGAGCAGTACTTC. Amino acid sequence: CASSLYLSPYEQYF. The whole variable domain, remainder taken from reference TRBV28 and TRBJ2-7, is DVKVTQSSRYLVKRTGEKVFLECVQDMDHENMFWYRQDPGLGLRLIYFSYDVKMKEKGDIPEGYSVSREKKERFSLILESASTNQTSMYLCASSLYLSPYEQYFGPGTRLTVT.

The gene calls are TRBV28 and TRBJ2-1; the D call may be TRBD1 or TRBD2 (5 bases each). The V end lost 5 bases, the J end lost 8 bases, and 19 bases lay between the germline ends. The V gene's germline CDR1 is MDHEN and CDR2 SYDVKM. The CDR3 is 15 amino acids. DNA for the CDR3: TGTGCCAGCAGTCCCCCGGGACCGCGTCTCCATGAGCAGTTCTTC. Translated: CASSPPGPRLHEQFF.

The chain has TRBV5-4 and TRBJ2-2; a possible D gene is TRBD2 (6 bases). The CDR3 sequence is 14 residues long. Trimming took 2 bases from V and 8 from J, leaving 13 bases between them. From germline, CDR1 is SGHNT and CDR2 YYREEE (reference sequence). The DNA of the CDR3 is TGTGCCAGCAGCTTCTTCGGGAGTGGTGGGGAGCTGTTTTTT. Protein product: CASSFFGSGGELFF.

Worth noting for this clone: This may arise from a read error, as a much more abundant clone is one base away. V is TRBV9 and J is TRBJ2-3, with D maybe TRBD2 (5 bases). Deletions cut 3 bases from V and 6 bases from J, with 8 bases between. Germline CDR1 SGDLS, CDR2 YYNGEE. The length of the CDR3 is 12 residues. The CDR3 reads CASSADWDTQYF. The CDR3 DNA follows: TGTGCCAGCAGCGCGGACTGGGATACGCAGTATTTT.

V gene TRBV5-4 combines with J gene TRBJ1-1; D may be TRBD1 (6 bases). This CDR3 is built from 16 residues. V dropped 4 bases and J dropped 1 base, with 17 bases sitting between them. CDR1 is SGHNT, CDR2 YYREEE, per germline (reference sequence). In nucleotides, the CDR3 is TGTGCCAGCAGCCAGGGGATGCAGCGATCGAACACTGAAGCTTTCTTT. It yields the protein CASSQGMQRSNTEAFF.

This clone was observed many times. The chain recombines TRBV27 with TRBJ1-5; D unclear. The germline V gene has CDR1 MNHEY and CDR2 SMNVEV (reference sequence). The CDR3 spans 17 residues. V was trimmed by 2 bases and J by 2 bases, leaving 16 bases between them. CDR3 protein: CASSLRAPGNGNQPQHF. The CDR3 coding sequence is TGTGCCAGCAGTTTAAGGGCCCCCGGCAATGGCAATCAGCCCCAGCATTTT.

The chain uses TRBV5-1 and TRBJ2-3; 12 nucleotides align to TRBD2. V trimming: 0 bases; J trimming: 6 bases; junction bases outside the gene matches: 5. Germline-derived CDR1 and CDR2 are SGHRS and YFSETQ. This CDR3 comprises 16 residues. The CDR3 protein is CASSLGPTSGSDTQYF. CDR3 nucleotide sequence: TGCGCCAGCAGCTTGGGACCGACTAGCGGGAGTGATACGCAGTATTTT.